This TCR beta chain was identified in a study of technical replicates of blood from several donors. The table came from immunoSEQ multiplex PCR; TCRdb's copy has only in-frame clones and leaves some out. The sample lists about 48,000 clones, approximately 90% occurring once. This clone appeared once. This CDR3 is 15 amino acids long. Germline V gene sequence: CDR1 SGDLS, CDR2 YYNGEE. V lost 0 bases and J 0 bases, leaving 10 bases between the germline ends. The V and J genes are TRBV9 and TRBJ2-7, with D possibly matching TRBD2 (6 bases). Sequencing input: PBMCs. The TCR originated in a human donor in good health. Some clones in this sample may be carry-over from other donors' samples. The CDR3 DNA is TGTGCCAGCAGCGTAGGGGCTAGCGTCTCCTACGAGCAGTACTTC. It encodes CASSVGASVSYEQYF. Supplemented by reference TRBV9 and TRBJ2-7, the full variable domain reads DSGVTQTPKHLITATGQRVTLRCSPRSGDLSVYWYQQSLDQGLQFLIQYYNGEERAKGNILERFSAQQFPDLHSELNLSSLELGDSALYFCASSVGASVSYEQYFGPGTRLTVT.